This TCR beta chain was profiled in a study of blood T cell repertoires in COVID-19. The wider study: Italy, Spain and the United States were the sources of the convalescent and acute COVID-19 samples. The cDNA or gDNA used as material had been derived from T cells, B-cell-depleted T cells, or PBMCs.

Clones were read by immunoSEQ multiplex PCR, and TCRdb kept only the in-frame ones, dropping some. The sample shows about 160,000 clones, about 85% of them seen only once. CDR3 length equals 14 residues. V lost 4 bases to trimming and J lost 4 bases, with 14 bases between them. Germline assignment: CDR1 SNHLY and CDR2 FYNNEI. Individuals aged roughly 18 to 90 years were recruited from 24 US areas. The sequencing input was PBMCs or T cells enriched from blood (not recorded which). The origin of this receptor is a woman aged 35 to 49 with acute COVID-19. The genes are TRBV2 and TRBJ2-7; no definite D call. CDR3: CASSVAGSRYEQYV. The CDR3 nucleotides are TGTGCCAGCAGTGTGGCAGGCTCCCGGTACGAGCAGTACGTC.